This passage covers 19 T cell receptor beta chains from one sample sequenced in a study of blood T cells in healthy people across ages. A second PCR, run for about 6 to 12 cycles, used a sample-barcoded 5' primer plus a J-beta primer mix. TCRdb reprocessed the 5' RACE reads with MiXCR, giving one entry per CDR3 protein. The table records 700,000 to 950,000 distinct CDR3 sequences, roughly 45% of them present only once. The sample consisted of blood. These receptors came from a woman aged 60-75 years in good health.

The chain carries TRBV7-2 and TRBJ1-5; maybe TRBD1 (5 bases). The germline V gene encodes CDR1 SGHTA and CDR2 FQGNSA. The CDR3 consists of 14 residues. V was trimmed by 2 bases and J by 3 bases, leaving 8 bases between them. CDR3 in amino acids: CASSLRGYNQPQHF. The CDR3 DNA reads TGTGCCAGCAGCTTAAGGGGTTACAATCAGCCCCAGCATTTT.

This clonotype was found a few times. The chain links TRBV7-9 to TRBJ2-5; 7 bases are a match to TRBD2. The J segment lost 2 bases and the V segment lost 7 bases, leaving 13 bases of the junction unmatched. Per germline, CDR1 SEHNR and CDR2 FQNEAQ (reference sequence). The CDR3 length is 16 residues. CDR3 nucleotide sequence: TGTGCCAGCACCTTCGGGGAGGGGCGGTCGCAAGAGACCCAGTACTTC. Its translation: CASTFGEGRSQETQYF.

This chain connects TRBV27 to TRBJ1-5, with TRBD1 matching over 7 bases. There are 14 residues in the CDR3. Germline V CDR1 and CDR2: MNHEY, SMNVEV (reference sequence). Trimming removed 4 bases from V and 7 bases from J; junction bases left unmatched: 7. DNA for the CDR3: TGTGCCAGCAGTTGGGGTAGAGGGGGCCAGCCCCAGCATTTT. This gives the protein CASSWGRGGQPQHF.

On this clonotype: A much larger clone differs from this one at a single base, so this may be a read error. V and J are TRBV13 and TRBJ2-7; 9 positions agree with TRBD1. The ends lost 5 bases at V and 7 bases at J; junction bases unmatched: 9. CDR3 length equals 14 residues. The germline V gene encodes CDR1 PRHDT and CDR2 FYEKMQ (reference sequence). CDR3 nucleotides: TGTGCCAGCAGCGGACAGGACAGGGGCAATGAGCAGTACTTC. Its translation: CASSGQDRGNEQYF.

There are many counts of this clonotype. CDR3 residues: CSVEQGPSQPQHF. The CDR3 coding sequence is TGCAGCGTTGAGCAGGGCCCCAGTCAGCCCCAGCATTTT. V usage is TRBV29-1 and J usage is TRBJ1-5; possible D gene TRBD1, 5 bases. Germline loops: CDR1 SQVTM, CDR2 ANQGSEA. The CDR3 length is 13 residues. The V end lost 3 bases, the J end lost 6 bases, and 12 bases lay between the germline ends. The complete variable domain, with remaining parts taken from reference TRBV29-1 and TRBJ1-5, reads SAVISQKPSRDICQRGTSLTIQCQVDSQVTMMFWYRQQPGQSLTLIATANQGSEATYESGFVIDKFPISRPNLTFSTLTVSNMSPEDSSIYLCSVEQGPSQPQHFGDGTRLSIL.

Of note for this clonotype: This may stem from a read error, because a much larger clone lies one nucleotide away. This chain joins TRBV29-1 and TRBJ2-5, with unresolved D. Germline CDR1 and CDR2: SQVTM and ANQGSEA. The V and J ends lost 1 base and 11 bases respectively, with 17 bases between them. The CDR3 has 13 amino acids. CDR3 protein: CSVEGEGLNEQYF. The CDR3 region has the DNA TGCAGCGTTGAAGGGGAAGGGCTCAATGAGCAGTACTTC. Using reference TRBV29-1 and TRBJ2-5 for the parts outside the CDR3, the full variable domain is SAVISQKPSRDICQRGTSLTIQCQVDSQVTMMFWYRQQPGQSLTLIATANQGSEATYESGFVIDKFPISRPNLTFSTLTVSNMSPEDSSIYLCSVEGEGLNEQYFGPGTRLLVL.

The chain carries TRBV6-1 and TRBJ2-3; TRBD2 agrees at 9 bases. The CDR3 covers 17 residues. Germline V gives CDR1 MNHNS, CDR2 SASEGT. V was clipped by 5 bases and J by 4 bases; unmatched bases: 13. DNA for the CDR3: TGTGCCAGCAGTCGCGGGACTAGCAACGGAGGGGCAGATACGCAGTATTTT. Protein sequence: CASSRGTSNGGADTQYF.

This clonotype was recorded a few times. The chain combines TRBV6-5 with TRBJ2-5, with 7 bases aligning to TRBD2. From germline, CDR1 is MNHEY and CDR2 SVGAGI. The CDR3 is 16 amino acids. The trim removed 4 bases at V and 2 bases at J, leaving 10 bases unmatched. This CDR3 reads CASSWEGSGVQETQYF. The CDR3 nucleotides read TGTGCCAGCAGTTGGGAGGGTAGCGGAGTTCAAGAGACCCAGTACTTC.

This chain links TRBV7-2 with TRBJ2-1; possibly TRBD2 for D (7 bases). V was clipped by 4 bases and J by 10 bases, with 20 bases between them. The germline V gene encodes CDR1 SGHTA and CDR2 FQGNSA. The CDR3 has 15 residues. The CDR3 sequence is CASSSGVFGEGEQFF. CDR3 nucleotide sequence: TGTGCCAGCAGCTCAGGGGTGTTCGGGGAGGGGGAGCAGTTCTTC.

CDR3 DNA: TGCAGTGCTAGAGATTTGGCGGGAGGCCACACAGATACGCAGTATTTT. Its protein is CSARDLAGGHTDTQYF. This rearrangement joins TRBV20-1 to TRBJ2-3, with 8 bases aligning to TRBD2. Germline CDR1 and CDR2: DFQATT and SNEGSKA (reference sequence). The CDR3 runs to 16 residues. The J segment lost 2 bases and the V segment lost 0 bases, leaving 7 bases of the junction unmatched.

The chain is built from TRBV20-1 and TRBJ2-7; D may be TRBD2 (5 bases). Germline values: CDR1 DFQATT, CDR2 SNEGSKA (reference sequence). Trimming took 0 bases from V and 2 from J, leaving 14 bases between them. The CDR3 consists of 15 residues. The CDR3 spells CSARDLTKSTYEQYF. CDR3 nucleotides: TGCAGTGCTAGAGATTTGACTAAATCTACCTACGAGCAGTACTTC.

On this clonotype: At one of its ends the junction is not consistent with the germline gene, which may arise from a read error. The V call is TRBV28, the J call TRBJ2-3, with 10 positions matching TRBD2. The CDR3 contains 16 residues. Per germline, CDR1 MDHEN and CDR2 SYDVKM. This CDR3 is CAGSPPSGRASDTQYF. The CDR3 nucleotides read TGTGCCGGCAGTCCCCCCAGCGGGAGGGCCTCAGATACGCAGTATTTT.

This clonotype has more than one count but fewer than ten. The genes are TRBV10-3 and TRBJ2-7; D is ambiguous. The CDR3 length is 13 residues. Trimming removed 7 bases at V and 1 base at J, with 11 bases between. Germline V gene lookup returns CDR1 ENHRY and CDR2 SYGVKD. In DNA form, the CDR3 reads TGTGCCATCATGCAGTCAATATCCTACGAGCAGTACTTC. Amino acids: CAIMQSISYEQYF.

This clonotype was counted once. The rearrangement uses TRBV3-1 and TRBJ2-3, with 9 positions matching TRBD1. The CDR3 is 18 residues long. V shed 1 base and J 1 base; nucleotides not matched to a gene: 9. CDR1 LGHDT and CDR2 YNNKEL come from the germline V gene (reference sequence). CDR3 residues: CASSQATGGALGTDTQYF. The CDR3 DNA reads as TGTGCCAGCAGCCAAGCTACAGGGGGCGCGTTGGGCACAGATACGCAGTATTTT.

For this clonotype: At one end the junction does not follow the germline gene, possibly because of a read error. The CDR3 loop reads CPSSPNPRLGGYTF. In DNA form, the CDR3 reads TGCCCCAGCAGCCCTAATCCAAGGTTGGGGGGCTACACCTTC. The chain carries TRBV4-3 and TRBJ1-2; D not resolved. From germline, CDR1 is LGHNA and CDR2 YSLEER. CDR3 length: 14 amino acids.

This clonotype was picked up a small number of times. The chain carries TRBV29-1 and TRBJ1-2; 7 bases agree with TRBD1. This CDR3 is built from 14 residues. Unmatched junction bases numbered 8, after V lost 3 bases and J lost 4 bases. The germline CDR1 and CDR2 sequences are SQVTM and ANQGSEA. The CDR3 DNA follows: TGCAGCGTTGAGCCAACAGGGGAAATCTATGGCTACACCTTC. Translated: CSVEPTGEIYGYTF.

This clonotype was observed a handful of times. This chain uses TRBV28 with TRBJ2-5; D is undetermined. The ends were cut back, 2 bases at V and 1 base at J, with 8 bases in the middle. The germline gives CDR1 MDHEN, CDR2 SYDVKM. This CDR3 contains 14 residues. Here the CDR3 DNA reads TGTGCCAGCAGTTTAACCAGCGCCCAAGAGACCCAGTACTTC. This sequence encodes CASSLTSAQETQYF. Supplemented by reference TRBV28 and TRBJ2-5, the full variable domain reads DVKVTQSSRYLVKRTGEKVFLECVQDMDHENMFWYRQDPGLGLRLIYFSYDVKMKEKGDIPEGYSVSREKKERFSLILESASTNQTSMYLCASSLTSAQETQYFGPGTRLLVL.

A note on this clonotype: A single base separates this from a much larger clone, so it may be a read error. The rearrangement links TRBV10-3 to TRBJ2-7; TRBD1 might be the D (6 bases). The germline V gene has CDR1 ENHRY and CDR2 SYGVKD. This CDR3 is 14 amino acids long. V lost 5 bases, J lost 5 bases, and 16 bases lay in between. This CDR3 is CAISPATGVDEQYF. As DNA, the CDR3 is TGTGCCATCAGTCCGGCGACAGGAGTCGACGAGCAGTACTTC.

With respect to this clonotype: This may be a read error: a much more frequent sequence differs by one nucleotide. V usage is TRBV20-1 and J usage is TRBJ2-3; 7 bases agree with TRBD2. The J segment lost 4 bases and the V segment lost 5 bases, leaving 12 bases of the junction unmatched. CDR3 length: 15 residues. Looked up from germline, CDR1 is DFQATT and CDR2 is SNEGSKA (reference sequence). CDR3 in amino acids: CSAAGLGERPDTQYF. The CDR3 DNA reads as TGCAGTGCTGCTGGACTAGGAGAGAGACCAGATACGCAGTATTTT.